This is a list of T cell receptor beta chains from one sample in a study of CD8 T cells in Susac syndrome. TCRdb re-analysed the immunoSEQ multiplex PCR reads in MiXCR, keeping a single row per CDR3 protein. The sample yields over 150,000 distinct CDR3 sequences, 80% to 95% seen once. Sequencing input: CD4+ T cells from PBMCs. These receptors came from a human donor with multiple sclerosis. Each CDR3 is given with its conserved first and last residue. The D gene is left open where the match is weak. For some rows the clone size is stated as once, few or many, or as a class when expanded; others skip it.

>12|few|TRBJ2-7|TRBV28|NA
TGTGCCAGCAGCCAAGGGGGTACCGAGCAGTACTTC
CASSQGGTEQYF
>13|NA|TRBJ1-1|TRBV18|NA
TGTGCCAGCTCGGTTGGGGAGAACACTGAAGTTTTCTTT
CASSVGENTEVFF
>13|NA|TRBJ1-2|TRBV20-1|NA
TGCAGTGCTAGTTCAGCCAGTGTCTATGGCTACACCTTC
CSASSASVYGYTF
>14|NA|TRBJ2-5|TRBV5-4|TRBD2
TGTGCCAGCAGCTTAATGGGGGGGAGGGAGACCCAGTACTTC
CASSLMGGRETQYF
>16|NA|TRBJ2-3|TRBV4-3|TRBD2
TGCGCCAGCAGCCAGAGGGTAGCGGGAGGGCCAGATACGCAGTATTTT
CASSQRVAGGPDTQYF
>12|once|TRBJ1-5|TRBV28|NA
TGTGCCAGCAGACCGGACGGACAGCCCCAGCATTTT
CASRPDGQPQHF
>15|NA|TRBJ2-2|TRBV29-1|TRBD1
TGCAGCGTTTCCACAGGGGTCGAGAACACCGGGGAGCTGTTTTTT
CSVSTGVENTGELFF
>15|NA|TRBJ2-1|TRBV9|TRBD1
TGTGCCAGCAGCCTCCGGGGACAGGGTGACTATGAGCAGTTCTTC
CASSLRGQGDYEQFF
>14|NA|TRBJ2-4|TRBV20-1|NA
TGCAGTGCTAGCTGGGCGGGAGCCAAAAACATTCAGTACTTC
CSASWAGAKNIQYF
>13|NA|TRBJ1-1|TRBV15|TRBD1
TGTGCCACCAGCAGGTGGACAGGCACTGAAGCTTTCTTT
CATSRWTGTEAFF
>13|NA|TRBJ2-3|TRBV20-1|TRBD2
TGCAGTGCTAGGGGACTAGCGGGGGGAACGCAGTATTTT
CSARGLAGGTQYF
>16|NA|TRBJ2-2|TRBV4-3|NA
TGCGCCAGCAGCCAAGTCCCCTTTATTAACACCGGGGAGCTGTTTTTT
CASSQVPFINTGELFF
>12|once|TRBJ2-7|TRBV28|NA
TGTGCCAGCAGTTCCCCCGTTGGCGAGCAGTACTTC
CASSSPVGEQYF
>14|NA|TRBJ1-1|TRBV19|NA
TGTGCCAGTAGTCCGAACAGGGTTGCCACTGAAGCTTTCTTT
CASSPNRVATEAFF
>15|NA|TRBJ1-2|TRBV29-1|NA
TGCAGCGTTGGACTAACCGGGGGAGCTAACTATGGCTACACCTTC
CSVGLTGGANYGYTF
>15|NA|TRBJ2-7|TRBV3-1|NA
TGTGCCAGCAGCCAAGATATACGGGTCTCCTACGAGCAGTACTTC
CASSQDIRVSYEQYF
>15|NA|TRBJ2-1|TRBV7-2|TRBD2
TGTGCCAGCAGCCGCTATAGCGGGAGGGCCAATGAGCAGTTCTTC
CASSRYSGRANEQFF
>13|NA|TRBJ2-5|TRBV27|NA
TGTGCCAGCAGTTTACGCCACCAAGAGACCCAGTACTTC
CASSLRHQETQYF
>12|once|TRBJ2-7|TRBV29-1|TRBD2
TGCAGCGCGTTAGCGGGATTCTACGAGCAGTACTTC
CSALAGFYEQYF
>12|NA|TRBJ1-4|TRBV2|NA
TGTGCCAGCAGTGGGTCTAATGAAAAACTGTTTTTT
CASSGSNEKLFF
>15|NA|TRBJ2-7|TRBV11-2|TRBD1
TGTGCCAGCAGCTTAAAGGCAGGGGGTCAGTACGAGCAGTACTTC
CASSLKAGGQYEQYF
>15|once|TRBJ1-5|TRBV4-2|NA
TGTGCCAGCAGCCAAGAGCAGGGTCGTAATCAGCCCCAGCATTTT
CASSQEQGRNQPQHF
>14|once|TRBJ1-6|TRBV20-1|NA
TGCAGTGCTTCCCCGACCTTGGGGGATTCACCCCTCCACTTT
CSASPTLGDSPLHF
>13|NA|TRBJ2-3|TRBV28|NA
TGTGCCAGCTCGGGACCTGCGATGCATACGCAGTATTTT
CASSGPAMHTQYF
>14|NA|TRBJ2-7|TRBV20-1|NA
TGCAGTGCTAGAGAGGGACCCAGCTCCTACGAGCAGTACTTC
CSAREGPSSYEQYF
>19|NA|TRBJ2-1|TRBV28|NA
TGTGCCAGCAGTTTAAGGACTGGGGGTCGGACGTGGACCTACAATGAGCAGTTCTTC
CASSLRTGGRTWTYNEQFF
>13|NA|TRBJ2-7|TRBV28|TRBD1
TGTGCCAGCATCAATACAGGGGTCCACGAGCAGTACTTC
CASINTGVHEQYF
>12|NA|TRBJ2-2|TRBV19|NA
TGTGCCAGTAGTCAAACCCTCGGGGAGCTGTTTTTT
CASSQTLGELFF
>15|NA|TRBJ2-3|TRBV7-6|TRBD2
TGTGCCAGCCAAAAGACTAGCGGTAGCACAGATACGCAGTATTTT
CASQKTSGSTDTQYF
>17|NA|TRBJ1-1|TRBV20-1|NA
TGCAGTGCTGATGGCTGGGGTCTTGGTGGGTTGAACACTGAAGCTTTCTTT
CSADGWGLGGLNTEAFF
>13|NA|TRBJ1-1|TRBV5-1|NA
TGCGCCAGCAGAATACAGGGGAACACTGAAGCTTTCTTT
CASRIQGNTEAFF
>14|NA|TRBJ2-3|TRBV10-2|NA
TGCGCCAGCAGTGACCCGAGCGGCACAGATACGCAGTATTTT
CASSDPSGTDTQYF
>15|once|TRBJ1-6|TRBV19|NA
TGTGCCAGTAAGGACTTGGGGCAGCCTAATTCACCCCTCCACTTT
CASKDLGQPNSPLHF
>14|NA|TRBJ2-1|TRBV20-1|NA
TGCAGTGCGTCGGGACTCCTATCCCCCAATGAGCAGTTCTTC
CSASGLLSPNEQFF
>12|NA|TRBJ1-2|TRBV30|NA
TGTGCCTGGAGTGAACAGGTTTATGGCTACACCTTC
CAWSEQVYGYTF
>15|NA|TRBJ1-2|TRBV27|NA
TGTGCCAGCAGTCCCTTCCCCGGGACCGCGTATGGCTACACCTTC
CASSPFPGTAYGYTF
>13|NA|TRBJ1-2|TRBV30|TRBD1
TGTGCCTGGGGTCGGGGACAGCTCTATGGCTACACCTTC
CAWGRGQLYGYTF
>16|NA|TRBJ1-3|TRBV7-8|NA
TGTGCCAGCAGCTTGCGAACAGCGACCTCTGAAAACACCATATATTTT
CASSLRTATSENTIYF
>13|NA|TRBJ2-5|TRBV7-3|NA
TGTGCCAGCAGCTTAATCGGTCAAGAGACCCAGTACTTC
CASSLIGQETQYF
>14|NA|TRBJ2-7|TRBV14|NA
TGTGCCAGCAGCCAAGACCACTGGAACTACGAGCAGTACTTC
CASSQDHWNYEQYF
>13|NA|TRBJ1-6|TRBV7-9|NA
TGTGCCAGCAGCTTAGCGGGGGGGTCACCCCTCCACTTT
CASSLAGGSPLHF
>14|NA|TRBJ2-3|TRBV5-1|NA
TGCGCCAGCAGCGTACAGGGAGAAACGGATACGCAGTATTTT
CASSVQGETDTQYF
>18|NA|TRBJ2-2|TRBV11-3|NA
TGTGCCAGCAGCTTAGATCAAGGCGGGTCGACGAACACCGGGGAGCTGTTTTTT
CASSLDQGGSTNTGELFF
>19|NA|TRBJ2-3|TRBV3-1|TRBD2
TGTGCCAGCAGCCAAGATGGGACTAGCGGGGGCCCTATCGCAGATACGCAGTATTTT
CASSQDGTSGGPIADTQYF
>14|NA|TRBJ2-1|TRBV7-9|TRBD1
TGTGCCAGCAGCCCCGGGACAGCCTACAATGAGCAGTTCTTC
CASSPGTAYNEQFF
>16|NA|TRBJ2-6|TRBV2|TRBD1
TGTGCCAGCAGCCTGGACAGGGGCCTTGGGGCCAACGTCCTGACTTTC
CASSLDRGLGANVLTF
>12|NA|TRBJ2-5|TRBV28|NA
TGTGCCAGCGCCGGCTTTCAAGAGACCCAGTACTTC
CASAGFQETQYF
>14|NA|TRBJ2-5|TRBV9|NA
TGTGCCAGCAGCGTAGCACCAGGAAAAGAGACCCAGTACTTC
CASSVAPGKETQYF
>13|NA|TRBJ1-4|TRBV15|NA
TGTGCCACCAGCCTCATGGCACGAGAAAAACTGTTTTTT
CATSLMAREKLFF
>14|NA|TRBJ1-2|TRBV12-3/TRBV12-4|TRBD1
TGTGCCAGCAGAGGACAGGCTTCTAACTATGGCTACACCTTC
CASRGQASNYGYTF